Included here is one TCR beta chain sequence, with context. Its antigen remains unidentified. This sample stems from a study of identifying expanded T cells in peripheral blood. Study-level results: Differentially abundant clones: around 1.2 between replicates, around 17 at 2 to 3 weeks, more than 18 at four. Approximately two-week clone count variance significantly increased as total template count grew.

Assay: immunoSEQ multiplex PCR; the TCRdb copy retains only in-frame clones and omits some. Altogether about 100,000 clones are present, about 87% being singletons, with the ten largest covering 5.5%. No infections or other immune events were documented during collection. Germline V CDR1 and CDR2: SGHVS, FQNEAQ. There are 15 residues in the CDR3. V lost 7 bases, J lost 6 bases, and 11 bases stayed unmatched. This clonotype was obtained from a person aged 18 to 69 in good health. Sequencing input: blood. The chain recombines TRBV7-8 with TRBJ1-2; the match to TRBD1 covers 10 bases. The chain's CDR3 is CASIVGGGTGDGYTF. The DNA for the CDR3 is TGTGCCAGCATCGTCGGTGGCGGGACAGGGGATGGCTACACCTTC.